Below are 13 T cell receptor beta chains sequenced from a single sample in a study of OX40 agonist ivuxolimab in advanced cancers. Some clones are missing from TCRdb's copy, which holds only in-frame ones; the method was immunoSEQ multiplex PCR. The sample carries 80,000 to 100,000 clones, around 90% recorded once. The sample consisted of CD4+ or CD8+ T cells sorted from blood, taken in a trial of the OX40 agonist ivuxolimab. These receptors were obtained from an adult with an advanced solid tumor such as melanoma, head and neck, liver or kidney cancer.

The table lists this clone with a few counts. The chain recombines TRBV12-5 with TRBJ1-1; D remains ambiguous. V gave up 1 base and J gave up 4 bases, with 7 bases separating them. This CDR3 has 13 amino acids. Per the germline V gene, CDR1 is LGHNT and CDR2 is FRNRAP. In DNA, the CDR3 is TGTGCTAGTGGTTTGGGGGCAGGCACTGAAGCTTTCTTT. Its translation: CASGLGAGTEAFF.

As for this clone: Other DNA variants within this sample encode the same CDR3. The V and J genes are TRBV10-3 and TRBJ1-2; D unresolved. The V and J ends lost 3 bases and 5 bases respectively, with 16 bases between them. Germline-derived CDR1 and CDR2 are ENHRY and SYGVKD. CDR3 length equals 15 residues. CDR3 region: CAISESLEAGYGYTF. The DNA of the CDR3 is TGTGCCATCAGTGAAAGCCTGGAGGCGGGGTATGGCTACACCTTC.

Written as DNA, the CDR3 is TGTGCCAGCAGCTTGGCCGGGGACAGGTCCTATGGCTACACCTTC. Translated: CASSLAGDRSYGYTF. The chain uses TRBV5-6 and TRBJ1-2, with TRBD1 identical over 8 bases. In germline, CDR1 is SGHDT, CDR2 YYEEEE. Unmatched junction bases numbered 5, after V lost 0 bases and J lost 4 bases. The CDR3 consists of 15 residues.

The chain recombines TRBV7-9 with TRBJ2-1; the match to TRBD1 covers 9 bases. V gave up 4 bases and J gave up 4 bases; unmatched junction bases: 5. The CDR3 spans 15 residues. Germline CDR1 and CDR2: SEHNR and FQNEAQ (reference sequence). The chain's CDR3 is CASSSGQGPYNEQFF. The CDR3 nucleotides read TGTGCCAGCAGCTCCGGACAGGGGCCTTACAATGAGCAGTTCTTC.

This chain uses TRBV19 with TRBJ2-1; weak D call: TRBD1 (5 bases). Trimming removed 5 bases from V and 3 bases from J, with 11 bases in between. The CDR3 sequence is 14 residues long. Germline CDR1 is LNHDA and CDR2 is SQIVND (reference sequence). CDR3 sequence: CASSGQLIYNEQFF. CDR3 DNA sequence: TGTGCCAGTAGTGGACAACTAATCTACAATGAGCAGTTCTTC.

For the CDR3, the DNA is TGTGCCAGCAGCTACCACGGACTGACCGAGCAGTACTTC. It yields the protein CASSYHGLTEQYF. The rearrangement uses TRBV7-3 and TRBJ2-7; TRBD2 is a possible D gene (5 bases). The CDR3 extends over 13 amino acids. Germline V gene sequence: CDR1 SGHTA, CDR2 FQGTGA. V was shortened by 4 bases and J by 6 bases, with 13 bases between the two germline ends.

The rearrangement joins TRBV5-4 to TRBJ2-7, with TRBD1 as a possible D gene (6 bases). This CDR3 has 14 amino acids. The germline V and J ends were trimmed by 4 bases and 3 bases, with 14 bases remaining between them. Per germline, CDR1 SGHNT and CDR2 YYREEE (reference sequence). CDR3 residues: CASSNRASHYEQYF. The CDR3 nucleotides read TGTGCCAGCAGCAACAGGGCCTCCCACTACGAGCAGTACTTC.

This clone was detected once. The genes are TRBV7-2 and TRBJ2-5; D is unclear. Deletions cut 1 base from V and 4 bases from J, with 19 bases between. Germline V lookup: CDR1 SGHTA, CDR2 FQGNSA. The length of the CDR3 is 17 residues. CDR3 in DNA: TGTGCCAGCAGCTTAGGGGGTTTCGGCCCCCTGTCAGAGACCCAGTACTTC. Its protein product is CASSLGGFGPLSETQYF.

The gene calls are TRBV5-6 and TRBJ1-4; D gene uncertain. V gave up 1 base and J gave up 6 bases, with 16 bases separating them. Germline V gene data show CDR1 as SGHDT and CDR2 as YYEEEE. The CDR3 sequence is 16 residues long. In DNA form, the CDR3 reads TGTGCCAGCAGCTTGAAATCGGAACAGTGGGATGAAAAACTGTTTTTT. The encoded protein is CASSLKSEQWDEKLFF.

In its sample, this clone was seen once. This chain joins TRBV6-5 and TRBJ2-3; no clear D. The CDR3 is 13 residues long. Germline-derived CDR1 and CDR2 are MNHEY and SVGAGI. V was shortened by 6 bases and J by 4 bases, with 11 bases between the two germline ends. The CDR3, as DNA: TGTGCCAGCAGCTCGCCAGGCGCAGATACGCAGTATTTT. Residues: CASSSPGADTQYF.

This clone has just one count. The rearrangement joins TRBV28 to TRBJ2-7; a weak D match, TRBD2 (5 bases). The V gene's germline CDR1 is MDHEN and CDR2 SYDVKM. Trimming pared 0 bases from V and 0 bases from J, leaving 9 bases between. The CDR3 has 15 amino acids. The DNA of the CDR3 is TGTGCCAGCAGTTTATGGAGGACTGCCTCCTACGAGCAGTACTTC. It specifies CASSLWRTASYEQYF.

This chain connects TRBV29-1 to TRBJ2-2; D unclear. In germline, CDR1 is SQVTM, CDR2 ANQGSEA. There are 13 residues in the CDR3. With 3 bases removed from V and 0 bases from J, the gap between germline ends came to 5 bases. In nucleotides, the CDR3 is TGCAGCGTTGAGGGTTCGAACACCGGGGAGCTGTTTTTT. Translating it yields CSVEGSNTGELFF.

The V gene is TRBV7-3, the J gene TRBJ2-5, with D perhaps matching TRBD2 (7 bases). Germline CDR1 is SGHTA and CDR2 is FQGTGA. The CDR3 is 15 amino acids. Between the trimmed V and J ends, which lost 5 bases and 6 bases, there was a span of 19 bases. The CDR3 DNA reads TGTGCCAGCAGCCCTAGTGGGGGGGCCACGAAGACCCAGTACTTC. Residues: CASSPSGGATKTQYF.